Listed below are T cell receptor beta chains from one sample, sequenced in a study of neoadjuvant anti-PD-1 for oral cavity cancer. TCRdb's copy holds only in-frame clones and misses some; the assay was immunoSEQ multiplex PCR. The sample contains roughly 14,000 clones, approximately 73% of which appear only once. The sequenced sample was PBMCs, obtained after nivolumab (anti-PD-1) treatment. These receptors were obtained from a person aged 35-79 years with oral cavity squamous cell carcinoma. Each CDR3 is given with its conserved first and last residue. A D gene is named only where the DNA matches it firmly. Clone size, where shown, is once, few, many, or a class for clones that have expanded.

clone_size d_call j_call v_call cdr3_aa cdr3_nt
- TRBD1 TRBJ2-7 TRBV5-1 CASSSEPGTAYEQYF TGCGCCAGCAGCTCGGAACCCGGGACAGCCTACGAGCAGTACTTC
- - TRBJ2-1 TRBV30 CAWRHSGAISYNEQFF TGTGCCTGGAGACACAGCGGAGCCATCTCCTACAATGAGCAGTTCTTC
- - TRBJ2-7 TRBV10-3 CAISESEVYEQYF TGTGCCATCAGTGAGTCTGAAGTTTACGAGCAGTACTTC
- TRBD1 TRBJ2-7 TRBV29-1 CSVEGFMPGGNLEQYF TGCAGCGTTGAAGGGTTTATGCCAGGGGGTAATCTCGAGCAGTACTTC
once - TRBJ1-3 TRBV5-8 CASSLAAASGNTIYF TGTGCCAGCAGCTTGGCCGCCGCCTCTGGAAACACCATATATTTT
few - TRBJ2-7 TRBV19 CALKESPYEQYF TGTGCCCTAAAGGAGAGCCCCTACGAGCAGTACTTC
- - TRBJ1-5 TRBV2 CASSEWDAPRVGQPQHF TGTGCCAGCAGTGAATGGGATGCCCCCAGGGTAGGTCAGCCCCAGCATTTT
- TRBD2 TRBJ2-7 TRBV9 CASSVGLAGPYEQYF TGTGCCAGCAGCGTAGGACTAGCGGGGCCCTACGAGCAGTACTTC
- - TRBJ1-1 TRBV6-6 CASSYAGDGTEAFF TGTGCCAGCAGTTACGCTGGGGACGGCACTGAAGCTTTCTTT
few - TRBJ2-7 TRBV9 CASSVRPGTYEQYF TGTGCCAGCAGCGTAAGGCCAGGGACCTACGAGCAGTACTTC
- TRBD1 TRBJ1-4 TRBV7-6 CASSLNGQGVTNEKLFF TGTGCCAGCAGCTTAAATGGACAGGGGGTAACTAATGAAAAACTGTTTTTT
- - TRBJ1-3 TRBV28 CASSRGSGTGNTIYF TGTGCCAGCAGTCGGGGATCAGGGACTGGAAACACCATATATTTT
- TRBD2 TRBJ2-4 TRBV14 CASSQRTSGRLVHGIQYF TGTGCCAGCAGCCAAAGGACTAGCGGGAGACTCGTTCACGGCATTCAGTACTTC
few - TRBJ1-5 TRBV19 CARPPWGAQDGPQHF TGTGCCAGGCCACCCTGGGGGGCCCAAGACGGGCCCCAGCATTTT
- TRBD2 TRBJ2-1 TRBV7-6 CASSSRTSSNEQFF TGTGCCAGCAGCTCAAGGACTAGTTCTAATGAGCAGTTCTTC
- - TRBJ2-7 TRBV11-1 CASSLGRTSSYEQYF TGTGCCAGCAGCCTCGGCAGGACGAGCTCCTACGAGCAGTACTTC
once TRBD2 TRBJ2-5 TRBV19 CASSHSGTMRETQYF TGTGCCAGTAGCCATTCCGGGACTATGAGGGAGACCCAGTACTTC
- TRBD2 TRBJ2-1 TRBV7-9 CASSKRLAGEGTYNEQFF TGTGCCAGCAGCAAACGACTAGCGGGAGAAGGGACCTACAATGAGCAGTTCTTC
- - TRBJ1-5 TRBV6-5 CASSRSYNQPQHF TGTGCCAGCAGCCGTTCCTACAATCAGCCCCAGCATTTT
- - TRBJ1-3 TRBV9 CASSPKGAWYSGNTIYF TGTGCCAGCAGCCCGAAGGGAGCGTGGTACTCTGGAAACACCATATATTTT
- - TRBJ1-1 TRBV10-2 CASSGERTEAFF TGCGCCAGCAGTGGGGAAAGGACTGAAGCTTTCTTT
- TRBD1 TRBJ2-1 TRBV7-9 CASSLRAGTGGQDEQFF TGTGCCAGCAGCTTACGGGCCGGGACAGGGGGCCAGGATGAGCAGTTCTTC
- TRBD1 TRBJ2-7 TRBV10-3 CAISPSRDRAEQYF TGTGCCATCAGTCCCTCCCGGGACAGGGCGGAGCAGTACTTC
- TRBD2 TRBJ2-2 TRBV7-9 CASSFSSGANTGELFF TGTGCCAGCAGCTTCTCTAGCGGGGCAAACACCGGGGAGCTGTTTTTT
- - TRBJ1-5 TRBV29-1 CSVATGVSNQPQHF TGCAGCGTCGCAACAGGTGTTAGCAATCAGCCCCAGCATTTT
- - TRBJ2-3 TRBV6-1 CASNRLRTDTQYF TGTGCCAGCAACCGGTTAAGGACAGATACGCAGTATTTT
- TRBD2 TRBJ2-7 TRBV9 CASSPAGLAGAYEQYF TGTGCCAGCAGCCCCGCCGGACTAGCGGGAGCCTACGAGCAGTACTTC
- - TRBJ2-3 TRBV6-5 CASSYKTPSTDTQYF TGTGCCAGCAGTTACAAAACGCCTTCCACAGATACGCAGTATTTT
- - TRBJ2-5 TRBV10-2 CASRDGKRVETQYF TGCGCCAGCCGAGACGGCAAAAGGGTAGAGACCCAGTACTTC
- - TRBJ1-5 TRBV19 CASRAGYSNQPQHF TGTGCCAGTCGAGCCGGATATAGCAATCAGCCCCAGCATTTT
once - TRBJ2-1 TRBV6-5 CASRADGTISNEQFF TGTGCCAGCAGGGCAGACGGGACAATTAGTAATGAGCAGTTCTTC
- TRBD2 TRBJ2-3 TRBV6-1 CASSRAGDTDTQYF TGTGCCAGCAGTAGGGCGGGGGACACAGATACGCAGTATTTT
- - TRBJ2-1 TRBV14 CASSPRPRVGLVSGNEQFF TGTGCCAGCAGCCCCCGTCCCCGAGTTGGTCTAGTTTCGGGGAATGAGCAGTTCTTC
- TRBD1 TRBJ1-5 TRBV7-8 CASSLAGQGGGGNQPQHF TGTGCCAGCAGCCTAGCGGGACAGGGTGGCGGGGGCAATCAGCCCCAGCATTTT
- - TRBJ1-4 TRBV4-1 CASSQDVGTTNEKLFF TGCGCCAGCAGCCAAGACGTCGGCACGACTAATGAAAAACTGTTTTTT
- - TRBJ2-3 TRBV4-2 CASSQPEHGFGTDTQYF TGTGCCAGCAGCCAACCTGAACACGGGTTTGGCACAGATACGCAGTATTTT
- - TRBJ2-3 TRBV6-5 CASRGTTDTQYF TGTGCCAGCAGAGGGACCACAGATACGCAGTATTTT
- TRBD2 TRBJ2-1 TRBV9 CASSVWWEGREQFF TGTGCCAGCAGCGTATGGTGGGAGGGCCGCGAGCAGTTCTTC
- TRBD1 TRBJ2-2 TRBV6-5 CASSGGQVPTGELFF TGTGCCAGCAGTGGAGGACAGGTTCCCACCGGGGAGCTGTTTTTT
- - TRBJ1-1 TRBV6-4 CMTGTEAFF TGCATGACGGGAACTGAAGCTTTCTTT
- - TRBJ2-7 TRBV5-1 CASSIQGFGEQYF TGCGCCAGCAGCATACAGGGCTTCGGCGAGCAGTACTTC
- - TRBJ2-5 TRBV10-3 CAIMGREQETQYF TGTGCCATCATGGGACGGGAACAAGAGACCCAGTACTTC
- TRBD2 TRBJ2-1 TRBV14 CASSQDWSGRGEQFF TGTGCCAGCAGCCAAGATTGGAGCGGGAGGGGTGAGCAGTTCTTC
- TRBD2 TRBJ2-1 TRBV29-1 CSYTGGSGGEQFF TGCAGCTACACGGGCGGGAGCGGGGGTGAGCAGTTCTTC
- - TRBJ1-5 TRBV6-5 CASTGHPGEGQHF TGTGCCAGCACAGGACACCCTGGCGAAGGCCAGCATTTT
few TRBD1 TRBJ2-7 TRBV6-1 CASSTDRGYEQYF TGTGCCAGCAGTACGGACAGGGGCTACGAGCAGTACTTC
few TRBD1 TRBJ2-7 TRBV11-2 CASSSRDRGTYEQYF TGTGCCAGCAGCTCCCGGGACAGGGGCACCTACGAGCAGTACTTC
few - TRBJ2-7 TRBV7-8 CASTQSRSSYEQYF TGTGCCAGCACCCAATCCAGGAGCTCCTACGAGCAGTACTTC
- TRBD1 TRBJ2-6 TRBV6-5 CASSYGQGAGANVLTF TGTGCCAGCAGTTACGGACAGGGGGCTGGGGCCAACGTCCTGACTTTC